The 9 T cell receptor beta chains in this list originate from one sample, sequenced in a study of cytomegalovirus exposure and HLA in healthy donors. It was with 60 Vbeta and 13 Jbeta primers that the PCR ran. The protocol was immunoSEQ multiplex PCR, while the TCRdb copy is restricted to in-frame clones and leaves out a portion. Here the sample spans 150,000 to 200,000 clones, approximately 80% being singletons. The sample consisted of PBMCs. Every receptor here comes from a woman aged 40 to 50 in good health and CMV-seronegative.

The CDR3: CASSRDISGNTIYF. In DNA form, the CDR3 reads TGTGCCAGCAGCCGGGACATTTCGGGAAACACCATATATTTT. The gene calls are TRBV9 and TRBJ1-3; a possible D gene is TRBD1 (6 bases). Trimming pared 4 bases from V and 4 bases from J, leaving 12 bases between. Germline V gives CDR1 SGDLS, CDR2 YYNGEE. The CDR3 sequence is 14 residues long. The full variable domain, its missing parts supplied by reference TRBV9 and TRBJ1-3, is DSGVTQTPKHLITATGQRVTLRCSPRSGDLSVYWYQQSLDQGLQFLIQYYNGEERAKGNILERFSAQQFPDLHSELNLSSLELGDSALYFCASSRDISGNTIYFGEGSWLTVV.

The rearrangement links TRBV6-1 to TRBJ1-1; maybe TRBD1 (6 bases). CDR3 length: 14 residues. V was clipped by 4 bases and J by 0 bases, with 9 bases between them. Germline loops: CDR1 MNHNS, CDR2 SASEGT. The CDR3 sequence: CASSVQGMNTEAFF. In DNA form, the CDR3 reads TGTGCCAGCAGTGTGCAGGGGATGAACACTGAAGCTTTCTTT.

This chain connects TRBV7-2 to TRBJ2-1; D is possibly TRBD2 (6 bases). Trimming pared 0 bases from V and 5 bases from J, leaving 11 bases between. Germline CDR1 SGHTA, CDR2 FQGNSA. CDR3 length equals 15 residues. CDR3 DNA: TGTGCCAGCAGCTTAGCCAGGGAGGCACACAATGAGCAGTTCTTC. This codes for CASSLAREAHNEQFF.

V and J are TRBV9 and TRBJ2-2; 8 bases map to TRBD2. Germline trimming cut 3 bases from V and 1 base from J; bases unmatched to any gene: 11. The CDR3 contains 18 residues. CDR1 and CDR2 from the germline V gene are SGDLS and YYNGEE. The CDR3 loop reads CASSASPVREENTGELFF. In nucleotides, the CDR3 is TGTGCCAGCAGCGCCTCCCCTGTGCGGGAGGAGAACACCGGGGAGCTGTTTTTT.

The V call is TRBV15, the J call TRBJ1-5, with D tentatively TRBD1 (5 bases). Germline V lookup: CDR1 LNHNV, CDR2 YYDKDF (reference sequence). V shed 1 base and J shed 7 bases, with 14 bases lying between them. The CDR3 sequence is 15 residues long. The CDR3 DNA reads TGTGCCACCAGCAGAGCAAGGGGTCCAGGGCAGCCCCAGCATTTT. The encoded protein is CATSRARGPGQPQHF.

The chain recombines TRBV29-1 with TRBJ2-3; TRBD1 is a possible D gene (6 bases). Germline V lookup: CDR1 SQVTM, CDR2 ANQGSEA. V lost 7 bases to trimming and J lost 1 base, with 12 bases between them. The length of the CDR3 is 13 residues. The CDR3 reads CSGGPKGTDTQYF. As DNA, the CDR3 is TGCAGCGGGGGGCCGAAAGGCACAGATACGCAGTATTTT.

As regards this clone: The germline gene is not matched at one end of the junction; a read error may be the cause. This chain connects TRBV19 to TRBJ2-4; TRBD2 is a possible D gene (5 bases). Germline-derived CDR1 and CDR2 are LNHDA and SQIVND (reference sequence). This CDR3 contains 13 residues. The CDR3 protein is CASRIGGANSQYF. In nucleotides, the CDR3 is TGTGCCAGTCGAATTGGAGGTGCAAACAGTCAGTACTTC.

The J gene is TRBJ2-3, the V gene TRBV5-4; a possible D gene is TRBD2 (5 bases). From germline, CDR1 is SGHNT and CDR2 YYREEE (reference sequence). Trimming left V 0 bases short and J 1 base short, with 9 bases between. The CDR3 spans 15 residues. The CDR3 DNA is TGTGCCAGCAGCTTGGCCGGGGTCGGCACAGATACGCAGTATTTT. This translates into CASSLAGVGTDTQYF.

This clone was seen a single time. The genes are TRBV5-4 and TRBJ2-2; 9 bases map to TRBD2. The CDR3 has 16 residues. After removal of 1 base from V and 6 bases from J, the junction contained 7 bases not matched to a gene. Per the germline V gene, CDR1 is SGHNT and CDR2 is YYREEE (reference sequence). The CDR3 DNA is TGTGCCAGCAGCTTGCAGGCGGGAGGGCCGCCCGGGGAGCTGTTTTTT. This gives the protein CASSLQAGGPPGELFF.